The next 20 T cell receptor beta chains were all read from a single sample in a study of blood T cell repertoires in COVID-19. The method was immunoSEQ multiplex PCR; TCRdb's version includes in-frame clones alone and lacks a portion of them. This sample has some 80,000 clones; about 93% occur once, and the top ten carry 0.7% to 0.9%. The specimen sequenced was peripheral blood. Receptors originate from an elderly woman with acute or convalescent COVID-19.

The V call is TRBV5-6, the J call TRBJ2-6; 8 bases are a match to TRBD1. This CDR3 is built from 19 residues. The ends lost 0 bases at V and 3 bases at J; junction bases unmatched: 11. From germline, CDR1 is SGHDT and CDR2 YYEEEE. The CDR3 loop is CASSLVGRGRIGGANVLTF. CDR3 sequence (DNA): TGTGCCAGCAGCTTGGTTGGCAGGGGGCGGATTGGTGGGGCCAACGTCCTGACTTTC.

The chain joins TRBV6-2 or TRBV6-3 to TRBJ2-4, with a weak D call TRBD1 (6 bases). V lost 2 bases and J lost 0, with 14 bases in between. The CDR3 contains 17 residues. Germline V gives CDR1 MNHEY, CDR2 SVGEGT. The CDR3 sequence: CASSYPGTPLAKNIQYF. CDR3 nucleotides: TGTGCCAGCAGTTACCCCGGGACACCTCTAGCCAAAAACATTCAGTACTTC.

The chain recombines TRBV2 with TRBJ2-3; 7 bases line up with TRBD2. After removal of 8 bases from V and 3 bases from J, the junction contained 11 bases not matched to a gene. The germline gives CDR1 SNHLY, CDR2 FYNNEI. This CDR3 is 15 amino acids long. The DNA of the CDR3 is TGTGCCAGCTCCGCCGGACTAGATGGTACAGATACGCAGTATTTT. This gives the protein CASSAGLDGTDTQYF. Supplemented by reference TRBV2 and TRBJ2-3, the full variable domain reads EPEVTQTPSHQVTQMGQEVILRCVPISNHLYFYWYRQILGQKVEFLVSFYNNEISEKSEIFDDQFSVERPDGSNFTLKIRSTKLEDSAMYFCASSAGLDGTDTQYFGPGTRLTVL.

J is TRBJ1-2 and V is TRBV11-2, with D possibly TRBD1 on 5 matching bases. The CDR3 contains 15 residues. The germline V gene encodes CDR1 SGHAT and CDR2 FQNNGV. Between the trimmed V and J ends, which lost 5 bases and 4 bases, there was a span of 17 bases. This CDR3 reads CASSGVVGAGYGYTF. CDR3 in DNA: TGTGCCAGCAGCGGCGTCGTTGGGGCCGGCTATGGCTACACCTTC.

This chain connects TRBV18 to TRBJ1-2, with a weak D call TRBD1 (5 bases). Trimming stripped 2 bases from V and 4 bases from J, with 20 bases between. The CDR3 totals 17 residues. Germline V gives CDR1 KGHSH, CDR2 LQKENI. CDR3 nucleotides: TGTGCCAGCTCACCAATTAACCCTAGACAGTCCCGCTATGGCTACACCTTC. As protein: CASSPINPRQSRYGYTF.

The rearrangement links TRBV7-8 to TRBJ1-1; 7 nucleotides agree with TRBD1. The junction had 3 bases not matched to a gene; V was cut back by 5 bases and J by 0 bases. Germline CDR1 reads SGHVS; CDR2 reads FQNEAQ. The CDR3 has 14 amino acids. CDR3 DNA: TGTGCCAGCAGCCTGGGACAGATGAACACTGAAGCTTTCTTT. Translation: CASSLGQMNTEAFF.

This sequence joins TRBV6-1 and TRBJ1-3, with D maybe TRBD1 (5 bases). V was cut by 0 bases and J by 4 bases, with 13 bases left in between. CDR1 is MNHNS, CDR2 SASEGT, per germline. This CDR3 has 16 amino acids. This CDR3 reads CASSEAGGSGGNTIYF. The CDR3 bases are TGTGCCAGCAGTGAAGCCGGGGGATCCGGCGGAAACACCATATATTTT.

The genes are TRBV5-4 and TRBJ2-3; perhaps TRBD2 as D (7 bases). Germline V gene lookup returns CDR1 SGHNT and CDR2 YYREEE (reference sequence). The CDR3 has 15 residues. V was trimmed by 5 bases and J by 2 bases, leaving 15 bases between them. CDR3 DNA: TGTGCCAGCAGGAGCGGGACACACATCACAGATACGCAGTATTTT. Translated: CASRSGTHITDTQYF.

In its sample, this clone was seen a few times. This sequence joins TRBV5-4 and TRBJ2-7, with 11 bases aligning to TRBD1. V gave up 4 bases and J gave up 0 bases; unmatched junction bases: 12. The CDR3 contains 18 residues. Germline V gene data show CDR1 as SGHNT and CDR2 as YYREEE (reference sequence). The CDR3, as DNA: TGTGCCAGCAGCCTAAGTCCCGGGACAGGGGGTATCTCCTACGAGCAGTACTTC. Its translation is CASSLSPGTGGISYEQYF. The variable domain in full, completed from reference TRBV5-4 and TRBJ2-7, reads ETGVTQSPTHLIKTRGQQVTLRCSSQSGHNTVSWYQQALGQGPQFIFQYYREEENGRGNFPPRFSGLQFPNYSSELNVNALELDDSALYLCASSLSPGTGGISYEQYFGPGTRLTVT.

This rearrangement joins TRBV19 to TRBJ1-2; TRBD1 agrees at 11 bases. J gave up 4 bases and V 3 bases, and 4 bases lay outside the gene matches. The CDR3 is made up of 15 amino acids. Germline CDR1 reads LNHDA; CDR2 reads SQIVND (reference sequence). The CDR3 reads CASSIGQGASYGYTF. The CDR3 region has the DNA TGTGCCAGTAGTATCGGACAGGGGGCGTCCTATGGCTACACCTTC. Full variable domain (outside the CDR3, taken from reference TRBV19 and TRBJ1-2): DGGITQSPKYLFRKEGQNVTLSCEQNLNHDAMYWYRQDPGQGLRLIYYSQIVNDFQKGDIAEGYSVSREKKESFPLTVTSAQKNPTAFYLCASSIGQGASYGYTFGSGTRLTVV.

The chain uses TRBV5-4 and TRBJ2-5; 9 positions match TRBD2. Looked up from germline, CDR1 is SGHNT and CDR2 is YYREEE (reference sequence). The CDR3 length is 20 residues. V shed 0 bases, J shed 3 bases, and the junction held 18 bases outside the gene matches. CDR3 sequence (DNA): TGTGCCAGCAGCTTGGAAACGGGACGGGTGAGAATAGCGGGAGAAGAGACCCAGTACTTC. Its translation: CASSLETGRVRIAGEETQYF.

CDR3 protein: CASSQTGYPYEQYF. CDR3 nucleotides: TGCGCCAGCAGCCAGACAGGGTACCCCTACGAGCAGTACTTC. The chain combines TRBV5-1 with TRBJ2-7; 7 bases line up with TRBD1. The J segment lost 2 bases and the V segment lost 4 bases, leaving 6 bases of the junction unmatched. This CDR3 is built from 14 residues. The germline CDR1 and CDR2 sequences are SGHRS and YFSETQ.

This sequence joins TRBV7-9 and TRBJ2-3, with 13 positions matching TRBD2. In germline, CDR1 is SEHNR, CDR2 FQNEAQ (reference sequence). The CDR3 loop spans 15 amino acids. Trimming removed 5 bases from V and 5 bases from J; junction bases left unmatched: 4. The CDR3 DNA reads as TGTGCCAGCAGCCCGACTAGCGGGGGGCAAGATACGCAGTATTTT. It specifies CASSPTSGGQDTQYF. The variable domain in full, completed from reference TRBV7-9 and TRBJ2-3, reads DTGVSQNPRHKITKRGQNVTFRCDPISEHNRLYWYRQTLGQGPEFLTYFQNEAQLEKSRLLSDRFSAERPKGSFSTLEIQRTEQGDSAMYLCASSPTSGGQDTQYFGPGTRLTVL.

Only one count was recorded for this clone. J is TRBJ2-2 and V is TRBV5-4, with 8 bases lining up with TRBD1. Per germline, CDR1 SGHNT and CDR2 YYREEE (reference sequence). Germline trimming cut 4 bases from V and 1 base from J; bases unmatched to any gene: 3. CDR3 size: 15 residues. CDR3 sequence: CASSPGTGNTGELFF. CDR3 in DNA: TGTGCCAGCAGCCCCGGGACAGGGAACACCGGGGAGCTGTTTTTT.

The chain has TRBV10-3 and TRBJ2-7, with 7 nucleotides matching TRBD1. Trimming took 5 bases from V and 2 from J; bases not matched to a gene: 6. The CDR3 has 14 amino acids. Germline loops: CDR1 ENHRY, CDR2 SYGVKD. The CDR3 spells CAISPDRVAYEQYF. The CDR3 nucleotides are TGTGCCATCAGTCCTGACAGGGTAGCCTACGAGCAGTACTTC.

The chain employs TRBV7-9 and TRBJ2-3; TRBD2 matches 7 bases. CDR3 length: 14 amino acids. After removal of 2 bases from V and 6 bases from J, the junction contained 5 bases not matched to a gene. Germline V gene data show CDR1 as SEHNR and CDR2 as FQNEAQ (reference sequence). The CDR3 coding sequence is TGTGCCAGCAGCTTAACGATTAGCGGGGATACGCAGTATTTT. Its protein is CASSLTISGDTQYF.

The CDR3 region has the DNA TGTGCCAGCAGTACAGGGGTTTGGGATACGCAGTATTTT. This sequence encodes CASSTGVWDTQYF. The chain employs TRBV27 and TRBJ2-3, with 7 bases aligning to TRBD1. Germline values: CDR1 MNHEY, CDR2 SMNVEV (reference sequence). CDR3 size: 13 residues. V lost 5 bases, J lost 6 bases, and 5 bases stayed unmatched.

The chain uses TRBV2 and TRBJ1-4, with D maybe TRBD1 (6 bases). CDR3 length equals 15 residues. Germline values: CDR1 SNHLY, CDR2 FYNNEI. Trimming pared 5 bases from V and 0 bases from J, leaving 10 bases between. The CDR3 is CASSPDSATNEKLFF. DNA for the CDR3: TGTGCCAGCAGTCCGGACAGTGCAACTAATGAAAAACTGTTTTTT.

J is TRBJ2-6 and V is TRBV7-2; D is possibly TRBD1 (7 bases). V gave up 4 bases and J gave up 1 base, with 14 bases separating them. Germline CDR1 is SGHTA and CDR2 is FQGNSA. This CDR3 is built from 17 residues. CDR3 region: CASSSQTGTSGANVLTF. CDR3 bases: TGTGCCAGCAGCTCCCAGACAGGGACTTCTGGGGCCAACGTCCTGACTTTC.

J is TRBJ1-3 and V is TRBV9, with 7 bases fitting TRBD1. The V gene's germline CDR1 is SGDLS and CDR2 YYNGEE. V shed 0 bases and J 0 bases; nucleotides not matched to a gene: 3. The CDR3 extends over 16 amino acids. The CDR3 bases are TGTGCCAGCAGCGTAGAGGGACAGATCTCTGGAAACACCATATATTTT. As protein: CASSVEGQISGNTIYF.